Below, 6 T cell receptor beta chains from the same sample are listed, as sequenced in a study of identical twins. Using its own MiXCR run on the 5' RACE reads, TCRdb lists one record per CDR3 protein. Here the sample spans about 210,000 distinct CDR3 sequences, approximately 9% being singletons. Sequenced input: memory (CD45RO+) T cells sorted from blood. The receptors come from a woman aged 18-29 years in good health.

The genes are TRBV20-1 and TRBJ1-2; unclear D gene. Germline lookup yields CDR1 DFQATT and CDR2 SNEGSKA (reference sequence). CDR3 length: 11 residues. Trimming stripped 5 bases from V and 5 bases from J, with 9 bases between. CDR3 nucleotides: TGCAGTGCTGCCCCGTGGTATGGCTACACCTTC. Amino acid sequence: CSAAPWYGYTF.

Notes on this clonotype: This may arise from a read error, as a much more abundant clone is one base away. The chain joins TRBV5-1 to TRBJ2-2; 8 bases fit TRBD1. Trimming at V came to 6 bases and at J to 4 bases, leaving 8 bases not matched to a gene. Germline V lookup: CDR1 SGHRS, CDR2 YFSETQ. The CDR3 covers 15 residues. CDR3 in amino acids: CASTGQGSSTGELFF. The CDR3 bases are TGCGCCAGCACCGGACAGGGCTCGAGCACCGGGGAGCTGTTTTTT.

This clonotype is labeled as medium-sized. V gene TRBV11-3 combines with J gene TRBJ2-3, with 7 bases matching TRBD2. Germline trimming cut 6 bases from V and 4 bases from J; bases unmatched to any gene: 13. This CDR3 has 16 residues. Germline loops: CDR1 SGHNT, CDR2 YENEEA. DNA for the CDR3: TGTGCCAGCAGATCGTGGGGGGGTGGTCGGCCAGATACGCAGTATTTT. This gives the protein CASRSWGGGRPDTQYF.

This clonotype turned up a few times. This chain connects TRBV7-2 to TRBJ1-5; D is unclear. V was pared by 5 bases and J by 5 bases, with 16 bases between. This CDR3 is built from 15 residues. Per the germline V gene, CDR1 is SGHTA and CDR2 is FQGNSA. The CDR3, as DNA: TGTGCCAGCAGCCGCCAGTATGTAGGCGATCAGCCCCAGCATTTT. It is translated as CASSRQYVGDQPQHF.

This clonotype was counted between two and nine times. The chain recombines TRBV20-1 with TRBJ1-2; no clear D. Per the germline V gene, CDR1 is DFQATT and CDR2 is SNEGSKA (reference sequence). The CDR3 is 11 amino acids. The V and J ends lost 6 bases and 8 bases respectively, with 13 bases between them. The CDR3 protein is CSAKNGGGYTF. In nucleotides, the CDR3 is TGCAGTGCCAAAAATGGAGGGGGCTACACCTTC.

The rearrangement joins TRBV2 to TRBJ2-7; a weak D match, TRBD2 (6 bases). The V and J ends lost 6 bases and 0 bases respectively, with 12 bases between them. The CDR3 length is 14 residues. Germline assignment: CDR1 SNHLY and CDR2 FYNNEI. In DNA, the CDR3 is TGTGCCAGCAGGCCCCGGGAGAGCTCCTACGAGCAGTACTTC. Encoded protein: CASRPRESSYEQYF.